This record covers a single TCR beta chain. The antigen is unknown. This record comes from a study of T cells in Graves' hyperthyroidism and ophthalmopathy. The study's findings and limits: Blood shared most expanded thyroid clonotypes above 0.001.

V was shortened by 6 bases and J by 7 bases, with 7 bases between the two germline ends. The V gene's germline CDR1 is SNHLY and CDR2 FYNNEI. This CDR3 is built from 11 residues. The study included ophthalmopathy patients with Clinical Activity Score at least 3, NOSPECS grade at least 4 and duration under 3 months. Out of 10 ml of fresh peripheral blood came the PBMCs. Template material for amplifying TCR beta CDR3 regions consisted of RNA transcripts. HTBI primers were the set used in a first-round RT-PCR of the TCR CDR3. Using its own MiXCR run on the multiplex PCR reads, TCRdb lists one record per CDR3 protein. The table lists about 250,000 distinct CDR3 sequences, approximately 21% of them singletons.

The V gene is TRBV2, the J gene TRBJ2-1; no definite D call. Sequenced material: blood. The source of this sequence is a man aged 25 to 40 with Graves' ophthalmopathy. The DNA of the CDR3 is TGTGCCAGCAGGACCCCAAATGAGCAGTTCTTC. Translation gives CASRTPNEQFF. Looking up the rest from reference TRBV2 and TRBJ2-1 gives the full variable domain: EPEVTQTPSHQVTQMGQEVILRCVPISNHLYFYWYRQILGQKVEFLVSFYNNEISEKSEIFDDQFSVERPDGSNFTLKIRSTKLEDSAMYFCASRTPNEQFFGPGTRLTVL.